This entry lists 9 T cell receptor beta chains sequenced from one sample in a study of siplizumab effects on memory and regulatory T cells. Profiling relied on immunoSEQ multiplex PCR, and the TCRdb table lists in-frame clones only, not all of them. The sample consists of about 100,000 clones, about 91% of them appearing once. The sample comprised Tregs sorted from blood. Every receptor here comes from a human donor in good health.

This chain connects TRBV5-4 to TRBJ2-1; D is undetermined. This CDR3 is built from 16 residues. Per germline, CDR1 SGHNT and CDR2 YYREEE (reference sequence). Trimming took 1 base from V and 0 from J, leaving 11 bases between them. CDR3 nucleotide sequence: TGTGCCAGCAGCTTGTCCGTTCGTAGCTCCTACAATGAGCAGTTCTTC. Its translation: CASSLSVRSSYNEQFF. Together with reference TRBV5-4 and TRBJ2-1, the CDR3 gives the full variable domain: ETGVTQSPTHLIKTRGQQVTLRCSSQSGHNTVSWYQQALGQGPQFIFQYYREEENGRGNFPPRFSGLQFPNYSSELNVNALELDDSALYLCASSLSVRSSYNEQFFGPGTRLTVL.

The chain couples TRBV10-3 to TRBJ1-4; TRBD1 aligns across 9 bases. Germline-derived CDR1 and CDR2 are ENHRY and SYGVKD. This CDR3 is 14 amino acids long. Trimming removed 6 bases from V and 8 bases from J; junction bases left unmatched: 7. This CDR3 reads CAIREDRGYEKLFF. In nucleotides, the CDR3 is TGTGCCATCAGGGAGGACAGGGGCTACGAAAAACTGTTTTTT.

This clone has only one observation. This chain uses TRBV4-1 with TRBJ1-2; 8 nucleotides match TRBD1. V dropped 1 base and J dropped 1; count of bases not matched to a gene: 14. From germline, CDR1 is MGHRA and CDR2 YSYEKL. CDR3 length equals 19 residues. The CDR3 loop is CASSQVGPTGTGLNYGYTF. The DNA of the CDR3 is TGCGCCAGCAGCCAAGTAGGCCCAACCGGGACAGGTCTTAACTATGGCTACACCTTC.

The CDR3 nucleotides read TGTGCCAGCAGTGCTTTCAGGGTCAATGAGCAGTTCTTC. It is translated as CASSAFRVNEQFF. The chain links TRBV6-1 to TRBJ2-1, with D perhaps matching TRBD1 (5 bases). CDR3 size: 13 residues. Germline V lookup: CDR1 MNHNS, CDR2 SASEGT. V dropped 4 bases and J dropped 6 bases, with 10 bases sitting between them.

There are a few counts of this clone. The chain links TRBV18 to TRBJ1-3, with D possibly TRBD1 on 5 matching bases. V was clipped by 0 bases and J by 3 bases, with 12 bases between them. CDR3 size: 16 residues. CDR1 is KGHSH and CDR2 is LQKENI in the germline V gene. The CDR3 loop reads CASSPPRGSSGNTIYF. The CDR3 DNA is TGTGCCAGCTCACCACCCCGGGGGAGTAGTGGAAACACCATATATTTT.

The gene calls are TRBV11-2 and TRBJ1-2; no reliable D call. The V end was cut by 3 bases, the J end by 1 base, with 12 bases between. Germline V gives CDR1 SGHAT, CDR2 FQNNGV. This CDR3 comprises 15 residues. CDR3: CASSLRGLLNYGYTF. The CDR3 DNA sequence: TGTGCCAGCAGCTTGAGAGGGCTACTTAACTATGGCTACACCTTC. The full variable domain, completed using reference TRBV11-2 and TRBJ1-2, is EAGVAQSPRYKIIEKRQSVAFWCNPISGHATLYWYQQILGQGPKLLIQFQNNGVVDDSQLPKDRFSAERLKGVDSTLKIQPAKLEDSAVYLCASSLRGLLNYGYTFGSGTRLTVV.

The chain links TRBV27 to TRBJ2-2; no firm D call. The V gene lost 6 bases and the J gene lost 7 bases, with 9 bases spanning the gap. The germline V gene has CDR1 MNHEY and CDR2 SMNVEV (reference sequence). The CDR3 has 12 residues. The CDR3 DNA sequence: TGTGCCAGCAGGCTGTGGGACGGGGAGCTGTTTTTT. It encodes CASRLWDGELFF.

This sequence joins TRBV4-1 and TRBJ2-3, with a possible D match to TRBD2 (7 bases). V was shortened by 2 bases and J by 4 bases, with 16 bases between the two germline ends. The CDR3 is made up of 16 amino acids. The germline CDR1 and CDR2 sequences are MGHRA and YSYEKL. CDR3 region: CASSQPFTGGPDTQYF. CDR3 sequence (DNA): TGCGCCAGCAGCCAACCCTTTACGGGGGGCCCAGATACGCAGTATTTT.

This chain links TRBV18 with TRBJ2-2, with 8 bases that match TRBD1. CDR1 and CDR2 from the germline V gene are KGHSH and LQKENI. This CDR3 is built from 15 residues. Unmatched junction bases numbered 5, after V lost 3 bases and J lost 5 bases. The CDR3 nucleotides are TGTGCCAGCTCACCCCGACAGGGGTTAACCGGGGAGCTGTTTTTT. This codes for CASSPRQGLTGELFF.